These T cell receptor beta chains were read from a single sample in a study of multiple sclerosis patients with progressive multifocal leukoencephalopathy. Measured with immunoSEQ multiplex PCR; TCRdb has only the in-frame clones, and not every one. Of about 25,000 clones in the sample, approximately 89% are singletons; the top ten hold around 2.4%. The starting material was PBMCs, obtained from a patient treated with natalizumab. These receptors were taken from a man aged 30 to 45 with multiple sclerosis. CDR3s include the opening cysteine and the closing phenylalanine or tryptophan. A D gene is named only where the DNA matches it firmly. Only some rows state a clone size, as once, few, many or a class for expanded clones.

15,TRBV5-8,-,-,TRBJ1-1,CASSLVGLGITEAFF,TGTGCCAGCAGCTTGGTTGGTTTAGGGATCACTGAAGCTTTCTTT
20,TRBV18,-,TRBD1,TRBJ1-1,CASSPGLASFRQGKNTEAFF,TGTGCCAGCTCACCAGGATTGGCAAGTTTCCGACAGGGGAAGAACACTGAAGCTTTCTTT
15,TRBV7-8,-,TRBD1,TRBJ1-6,CASSPADRVNSPLHF,TGTGCCAGCAGCCCAGCCGACAGGGTAAATTCACCCCTCCACTTT
16,TRBV5-7,once,TRBD2,TRBJ2-2,CAIRLAGGHANGELFF,TGTGCCATCCGACTAGCGGGAGGGCATGCGAACGGGGAGCTGTTTTTT
11,TRBV5-4,-,-,TRBJ1-1,CASIGNTEAFF,TGTGCCAGCATCGGGAACACTGAAGCTTTCTTT
14,TRBV5-5,-,-,TRBJ2-3,CASSLGGALDTQYF,TGTGCCAGCAGCTTGGGAGGGGCCCTCGATACGCAGTATTTT
15,TRBV4-3,-,-,TRBJ2-4,CASSQEGRAKNIQYF,TGCGCCAGCAGCCAAGAGGGGCGGGCCAAAAACATTCAGTACTTC
12,TRBV7-9,-,-,TRBJ1-2,CASSSSFGGYTF,TGTGCCAGCAGCTCCTCCTTCGGAGGCTACACCTTC
13,TRBV19,-,-,TRBJ2-5,CASSLNRVETQYF,TGTGCCAGTAGTCTTAACAGGGTAGAGACCCAGTACTTC
17,TRBV4-1,-,-,TRBJ2-2,CASSRPLGTDNTGELFF,TGCGCCAGCAGCCGTCCACTCGGGACGGACAACACCGGGGAGCTGTTTTTT
18,TRBV4-3,-,-,TRBJ2-3,CASSPNLYTGATPDTQYF,TGCGCCAGCAGCCCCAACCTCTATACGGGAGCTACCCCAGATACGCAGTATTTT
13,TRBV4-3,-,-,TRBJ2-5,CASSRWQGETQYF,TGCGCCAGCAGCCGCTGGCAGGGAGAGACCCAGTACTTC
15,TRBV11-2,-,TRBD2,TRBJ2-3,CASGGLAGITDTQYF,TGTGCCAGCGGCGGACTAGCGGGAATCACAGATACGCAGTATTTT
16,TRBV2,-,TRBD2,TRBJ2-2,CASSGLAGPNTGELFF,TGTGCCAGCAGCGGACTAGCGGGACCGAACACCGGGGAGCTGTTTTTT
14,TRBV9,-,-,TRBJ1-1,CASSGTDRPTEAFF,TGTGCCAGCAGCGGGACAGACCGACCCACTGAAGCTTTCTTT
16,TRBV7-9,few,-,TRBJ1-3,CASSFTGTHSGNTIYF,TGTGCCAGCAGCTTTACCGGGACCCACTCTGGAAACACCATATATTTT
14,TRBV5-1,-,-,TRBJ1-1,CASSSDPGVAEAFF,TGCGCCAGCAGCTCGGACCCAGGGGTGGCTGAAGCTTTCTTT
18,TRBV4-1,-,-,TRBJ1-4,CASSQVSGASKAGEKLFF,TGCGCCAGCAGCCAAGTAAGCGGAGCTTCGAAGGCGGGCGAAAAACTGTTTTTT
14,TRBV2,-,-,TRBJ1-4,CASSEGGLNEKLFF,TGTGCCAGCAGTGAAGGTGGGCTTAATGAAAAACTGTTTTTT
15,TRBV6-5,-,TRBD2,TRBJ2-7,CASSSTTSGAYEQYF,TGTGCCAGCAGTTCCACGACTAGCGGGGCCTACGAGCAGTACTTC
17,TRBV7-9,-,-,TRBJ2-4,CASSPPGNSLAKNIQYF,TGTGCCAGCAGCCCGCCAGGGAATAGCCTAGCCAAAAACATTCAGTACTTC
13,TRBV11-3,-,-,TRBJ1-3,CASSYVRRNTIYF,TGTGCCAGCAGCTATGTAAGAAGAAACACCATATATTTT
14,TRBV7-7,-,TRBD2,TRBJ2-2,CASSAGEITGELFF,TGTGCCAGCAGCGCGGGAGAAATCACCGGGGAGCTGTTTTTT
19,TRBV4-3,-,TRBD1,TRBJ2-1,CASSQDPLNRGSSYNEQFF,TGCGCCAGCAGCCAAGACCCCTTGAACAGGGGTAGCTCCTACAATGAGCAGTTCTTC
15,TRBV5-1,-,TRBD2,TRBJ2-1,CASSVGGRAYNEQFF,TGCGCCAGCAGTGTGGGCGGGAGGGCCTACAATGAGCAGTTCTTC
13,TRBV2,-,-,TRBJ2-3,CASTAGVTDTQYF,TGTGCCAGCACCGCCGGGGTTACAGATACGCAGTATTTT
16,TRBV11-3,-,-,TRBJ2-4,CASSLEGGPAKNIQYF,TGTGCCAGCAGCTTAGAAGGGGGACCGGCCAAAAACATTCAGTACTTC
13,TRBV18,-,-,TRBJ2-3,CASSPIAADTQYF,TGTGCCAGCTCACCAATAGCGGCAGATACGCAGTATTTT
15,TRBV29-1,-,-,TRBJ2-5,CSVDIRETEIKAQYF,TGCAGCGTTGATATTCGGGAAACCGAAATAAAGGCCCAGTACTTC
11,TRBV2,-,-,TRBJ2-7,CATDSIYEQYF,TGTGCCACCGACAGCATCTACGAGCAGTACTTC
15,TRBV30,-,-,TRBJ2-7,CAWSSTGIRTYEQYF,TGTGCCTGGAGCTCTACAGGGATTAGGACGTACGAGCAGTACTTC
13,TRBV7-8,-,-,TRBJ1-2,CASSYSGGRGYTF,TGTGCCAGCAGCTACTCTGGGGGCCGAGGCTACACCTTC
15,TRBV4-3,-,-,TRBJ2-1,CASSQGTSASLKQFF,TGCGCCAGCAGCCAAGGCACTAGTGCCTCTCTCAAGCAGTTCTTC
14,TRBV27,-,-,TRBJ1-1,CASSFNRLNTEAFF,TGTGCCAGCAGTTTTAACAGATTAAACACTGAAGCTTTCTTT
13,TRBV7-2,-,-,TRBJ1-1,CASSSRVDTEAFF,TGTGCCAGCAGCTCCCGTGTGGACACTGAAGCTTTCTTT
14,TRBV10-3,-,TRBD2,TRBJ2-1,CAIRSGLADNEQFF,TGTGCCATCAGGTCCGGACTAGCGGACAATGAGCAGTTCTTC
15,TRBV2,-,-,TRBJ1-3,CASSEAWPTGNTIYF,TGTGCCAGCAGTGAAGCGTGGCCTACCGGAAACACCATATATTTT
14,TRBV15,-,-,TRBJ1-1,CATSRDSLSTEAFF,TGTGCCACCAGCAGAGATTCCTTAAGCACTGAAGCTTTCTTT
12,TRBV5-5,-,-,TRBJ2-2,CASSPVPGELFF,TGTGCCAGCAGCCCTGTCCCGGGGGAGCTGTTTTTT
15,TRBV13,-,-,TRBJ1-3,CASSLGGSSGNTIYF,TGTGCCAGCAGCTTAGGAGGATCCTCTGGAAACACCATATATTTT
13,TRBV29-1,once,TRBD1,TRBJ2-3,CSVEDRVADTQYF,TGCAGCGTCGAAGACAGGGTGGCGGATACGCAGTATTTT
15,TRBV27,-,TRBD2,TRBJ2-3,CASSSTGTSGNTQYF,TGTGCCAGCAGTTCGACCGGGACTAGCGGAAATACGCAGTATTTT
11,TRBV6-5,-,-,TRBJ2-7,CASSYLYEQYF,TGTGCCAGCAGTTACCTGTACGAGCAGTACTTC
13,TRBV10-3,-,-,TRBJ1-1,CAISDGLNTEAFF,TGTGCCATCAGTGACGGATTGAACACTGAAGCTTTCTTT
15,TRBV7-6,-,TRBD2,TRBJ2-2,CASSLEAGAGGELFF,TGTGCCAGCAGCTTAGAAGCGGGGGCGGGCGGGGAGCTGTTTTTT
14,TRBV7-9,-,-,TRBJ2-5,CASSLAGGMETQYF,TGTGCCAGCAGCTTAGCGGGAGGTATGGAGACCCAGTACTTC
15,TRBV9,-,TRBD1,TRBJ2-7,CASSVGDRVTLEQYF,TGTGCCAGCAGCGTAGGGGACAGGGTGACCCTCGAGCAGTACTTC
16,TRBV15,-,TRBD1,TRBJ2-1,CATSIGRQGAYNEQFF,TGTGCCACCAGTATAGGTAGACAGGGAGCCTACAATGAGCAGTTCTTC
17,TRBV4-1,-,-,TRBJ1-1,CASSQEGTRQGNTEAFF,TGCGCCAGCAGCCAAGAGGGCACTCGGCAGGGGAACACTGAAGCTTTCTTT